The present T cell receptor beta chain was sequenced within a study of blood T cell repertoires in COVID-19. Across the whole study: The origin of the acute and convalescent COVID-19 samples was the United States, Italy and Spain. Sample material is recorded as cDNA or gDNA derived from T cells, B-cell-depleted T cells, or PBMCs.

Looked up from germline, CDR1 is LNHDA and CDR2 is SQIVND (reference sequence). This CDR3 contains 13 residues. V shed 7 bases and J shed 3 bases, with 12 bases lying between them. Original data processing: Estimates of nucleated cell counts were drawn from the amplification of reference gene primers. The protocol was immunoSEQ multiplex PCR, while the TCRdb copy is restricted to in-frame clones and leaves out a portion. V, J and clone size are taken as reported in that table, and D and trimming were inferred from the DNA itself. This table has 200,000 to 250,000 clones, roughly 85% appearing once. This TCR came from a man in his forties with acute or convalescent COVID-19. The sample consisted of peripheral blood. The rearrangement joins TRBV19 to TRBJ1-2, with D possibly TRBD1 on 6 matching bases. The CDR3, as DNA: TGTGCCAGTATCGGGGGGCGCGACTATGGCTACACCTTC. It translates to CASIGGRDYGYTF. Drawing the rest from reference TRBV19 and TRBJ1-2, the complete variable domain is DGGITQSPKYLFRKEGQNVTLSCEQNLNHDAMYWYRQDPGQGLRLIYYSQIVNDFQKGDIAEGYSVSREKKESFPLTVTSAQKNPTAFYLCASIGGRDYGYTFGSGTRLTVV.